This T cell receptor beta chain was documented in a study of blood T cell repertoires in COVID-19. The CDR3 has 16 residues. Trimming removed 3 bases at V and 1 base at J, with 14 bases between. Germline V gene lookup returns CDR1 SGHAT and CDR2 FQNNGV. Study processing details: Researchers report that nucleated cell counts were estimated from reference gene primer amplification. Profiled with immunoSEQ multiplex PCR; TCRdb holds only in-frame clones, not every one. The D gene and trimming were derived from the DNA, and the V and J assignments and clone size from that table. The sample carries roughly 330,000 clones, over 70% recorded once.

Sequences were obtained from PBMCs or T cells enriched from blood (not recorded which). The chain has TRBV11-2 and TRBJ2-3; D remains ambiguous. The TCR was taken from a man between 25 and 39 years old who had recovered from COVID-19. The CDR3 loop reads CASSFFSSLGTDTQYF. The CDR3 DNA sequence: TGTGCCAGCAGCTTTTTTTCCAGTCTTGGCACAGATACGCAGTATTTT. The full variable domain, in which reference TRBV11-2 and TRBJ2-3 provide the parts outside the CDR3, is EAGVAQSPRYKIIEKRQSVAFWCNPISGHATLYWYQQILGQGPKLLIQFQNNGVVDDSQLPKDRFSAERLKGVDSTLKIQPAKLEDSAVYLCASSFFSSLGTDTQYFGPGTRLTVL.